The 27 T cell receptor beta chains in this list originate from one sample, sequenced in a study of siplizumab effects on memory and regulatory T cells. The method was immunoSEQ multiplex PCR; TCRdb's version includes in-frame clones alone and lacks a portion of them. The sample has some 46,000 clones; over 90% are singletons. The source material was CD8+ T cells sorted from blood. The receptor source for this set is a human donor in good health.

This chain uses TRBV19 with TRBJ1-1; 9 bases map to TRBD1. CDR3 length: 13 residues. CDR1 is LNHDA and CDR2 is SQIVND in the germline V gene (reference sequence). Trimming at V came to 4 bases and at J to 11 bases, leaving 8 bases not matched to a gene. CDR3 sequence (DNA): TGTGCCAGTAGTAACACGGGACAGGGATGGGCTTTCTTT. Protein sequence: CASSNTGQGWAFF.

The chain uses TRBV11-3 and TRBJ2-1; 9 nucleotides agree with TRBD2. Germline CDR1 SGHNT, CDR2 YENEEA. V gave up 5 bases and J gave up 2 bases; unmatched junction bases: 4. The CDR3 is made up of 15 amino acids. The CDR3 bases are TGTGCCAGCAGCCTGATAGCGGGAGCCTACAATGAGCAGTTCTTC. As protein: CASSLIAGAYNEQFF.

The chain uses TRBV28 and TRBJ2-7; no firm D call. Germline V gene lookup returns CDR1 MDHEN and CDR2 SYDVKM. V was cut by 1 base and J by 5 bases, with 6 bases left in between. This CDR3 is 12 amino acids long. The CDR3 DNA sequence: TGTGCCAGCAGTTTATTTGTTCACGAGCAGTACTTC. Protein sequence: CASSLFVHEQYF.

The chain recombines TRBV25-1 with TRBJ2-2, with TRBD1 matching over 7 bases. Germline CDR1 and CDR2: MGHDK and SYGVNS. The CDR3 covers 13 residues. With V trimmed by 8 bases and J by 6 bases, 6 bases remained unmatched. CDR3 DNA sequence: TGTGCCAGCGCCGCGACAGGGTCCGGGGAGCTGTTTTTT. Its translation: CASAATGSGELFF.

The DNA of the CDR3 is TGTGCCAGCAGGCCCGGGACTAGTTTCGATGAGCAGTTCTTC. It encodes CASRPGTSFDEQFF. This chain connects TRBV27 to TRBJ2-1, with 8 bases aligning to TRBD2. Germline-derived CDR1 and CDR2 are MNHEY and SMNVEV (reference sequence). Losses at the gene ends were 6 bases for V and 8 bases for J; bases not matched to a gene: 9. This CDR3 spans 14 amino acids.

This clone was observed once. The chain's CDR3 is CARARVCGDEQYF. The CDR3 bases are TGTGCCAGGGCTCGGGTCTGCGGGGACGAGCAGTACTTC. The rearrangement links TRBV6-5 to TRBJ2-7, with D tentatively TRBD2 (6 bases). Germline assignment: CDR1 MNHEY and CDR2 SVGAGI. V lost 9 bases and J 5 bases, leaving 17 bases between the germline ends. The CDR3 is 13 amino acids.

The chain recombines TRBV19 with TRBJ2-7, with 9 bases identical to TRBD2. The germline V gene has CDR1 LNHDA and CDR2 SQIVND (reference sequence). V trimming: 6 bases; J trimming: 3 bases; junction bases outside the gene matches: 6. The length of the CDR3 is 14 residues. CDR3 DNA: TGTGCCAGTAGCTTAGCGGGAGTGGGCTACGAGCAGTACTTC. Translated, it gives CASSLAGVGYEQYF.

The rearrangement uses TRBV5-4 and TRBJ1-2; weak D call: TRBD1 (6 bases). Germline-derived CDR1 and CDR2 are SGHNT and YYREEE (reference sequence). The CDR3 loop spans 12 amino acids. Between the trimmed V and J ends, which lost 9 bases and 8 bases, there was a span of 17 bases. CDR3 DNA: TGTGCCACTCAGTTGGGGGGACACGGCTACACCTTC. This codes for CATQLGGHGYTF.

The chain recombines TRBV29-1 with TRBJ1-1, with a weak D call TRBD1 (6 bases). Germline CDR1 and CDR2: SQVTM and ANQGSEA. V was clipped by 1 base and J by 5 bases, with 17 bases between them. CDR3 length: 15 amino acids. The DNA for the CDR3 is TGCAGCGTTGAAGGAGCCGGCAGGGGTGTTACTGAAGCTTTCTTT. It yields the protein CSVEGAGRGVTEAFF.

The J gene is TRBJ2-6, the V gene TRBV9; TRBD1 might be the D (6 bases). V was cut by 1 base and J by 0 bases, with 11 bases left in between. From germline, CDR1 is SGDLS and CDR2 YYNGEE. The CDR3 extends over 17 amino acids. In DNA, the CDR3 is TGTGCCAGCAGCGTACAGGGGCCTAGCTCTGGGGCCAACGTCCTGACTTTC. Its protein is CASSVQGPSSGANVLTF.

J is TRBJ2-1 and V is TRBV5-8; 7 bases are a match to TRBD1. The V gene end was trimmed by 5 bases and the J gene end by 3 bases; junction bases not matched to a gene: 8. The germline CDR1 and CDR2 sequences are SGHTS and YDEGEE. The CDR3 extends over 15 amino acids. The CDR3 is CASSWTGSFYNEQFF. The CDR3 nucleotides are TGTGCCAGCAGTTGGACAGGTTCTTTCTACAATGAGCAGTTCTTC. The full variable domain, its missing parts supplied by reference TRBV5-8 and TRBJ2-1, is EAGVTQSPTHLIKTRGQQATLRCSPISGHTSVYWYQQALGLGLQFLLWYDEGEERNRGNFPPRFSGRQFPNYSSELNVNALELEDSALYLCASSWTGSFYNEQFFGPGTRLTVL.

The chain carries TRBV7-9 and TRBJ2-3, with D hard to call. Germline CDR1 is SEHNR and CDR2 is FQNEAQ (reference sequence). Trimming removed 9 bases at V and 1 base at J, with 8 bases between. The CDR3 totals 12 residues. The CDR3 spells CASKVGTDTQYF. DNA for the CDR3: TGTGCCAGTAAAGTCGGCACAGATACGCAGTATTTT.

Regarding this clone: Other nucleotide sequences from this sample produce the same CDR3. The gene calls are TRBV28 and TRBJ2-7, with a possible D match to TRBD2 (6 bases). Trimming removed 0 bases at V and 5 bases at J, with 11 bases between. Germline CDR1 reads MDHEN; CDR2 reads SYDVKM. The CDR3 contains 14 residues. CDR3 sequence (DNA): TGTGCCAGCAGTTTATGGCAGGGAGGCGACGAGCAGTACTTC. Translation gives CASSLWQGGDEQYF. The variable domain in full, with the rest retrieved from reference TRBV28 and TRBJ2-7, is DVKVTQSSRYLVKRTGEKVFLECVQDMDHENMFWYRQDPGLGLRLIYFSYDVKMKEKGDIPEGYSVSREKKERFSLILESASTNQTSMYLCASSLWQGGDEQYFGPGTRLTVT.

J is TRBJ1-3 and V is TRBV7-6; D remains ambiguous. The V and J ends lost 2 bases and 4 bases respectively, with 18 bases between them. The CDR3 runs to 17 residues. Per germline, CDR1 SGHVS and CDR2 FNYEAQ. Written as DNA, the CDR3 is TGTGCCAGCAGCTTACTGGCAGCCACCGTCGGGGGAAACACCATATATTTT. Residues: CASSLLAATVGGNTIYF.

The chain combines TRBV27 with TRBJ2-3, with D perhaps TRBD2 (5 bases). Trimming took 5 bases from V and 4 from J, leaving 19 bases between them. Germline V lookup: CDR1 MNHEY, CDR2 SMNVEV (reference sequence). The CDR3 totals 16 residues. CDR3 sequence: CASSPLTGTSPDTQYF. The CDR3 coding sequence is TGTGCCAGCAGTCCACTGACGGGAACCTCCCCAGATACGCAGTATTTT.

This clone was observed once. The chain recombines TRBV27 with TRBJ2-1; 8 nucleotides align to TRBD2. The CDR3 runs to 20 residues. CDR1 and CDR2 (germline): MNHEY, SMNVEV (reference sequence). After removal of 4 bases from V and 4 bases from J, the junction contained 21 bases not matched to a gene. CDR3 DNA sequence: TGTGCCAGCAGTTCCCGCCGGACTAGCTTGGTTCCGACACCTTACAATGAGCAGTTCTTC. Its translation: CASSSRRTSLVPTPYNEQFF.

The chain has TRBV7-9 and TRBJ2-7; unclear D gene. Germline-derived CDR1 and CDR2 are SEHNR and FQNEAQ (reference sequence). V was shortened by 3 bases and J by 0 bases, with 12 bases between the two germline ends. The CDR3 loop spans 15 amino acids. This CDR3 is CASSFMVQSSYEQYF. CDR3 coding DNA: TGTGCCAGCAGCTTTATGGTCCAGAGCTCCTACGAGCAGTACTTC.

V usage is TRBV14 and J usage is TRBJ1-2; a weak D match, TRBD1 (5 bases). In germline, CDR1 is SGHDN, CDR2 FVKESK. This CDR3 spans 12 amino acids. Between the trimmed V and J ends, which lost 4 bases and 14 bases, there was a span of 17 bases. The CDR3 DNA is TGTGCCAGCAGCCCAGCTGGGACCCCAAGGACCTTC. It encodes CASSPAGTPRTF.

This chain's CDR3 is CATRVGNQPQHF. CDR3 bases: TGTGCCACCCGAGTAGGTAATCAGCCCCAGCATTTT. The chain links TRBV19 to TRBJ1-5, with D uncertain. From germline, CDR1 is LNHDA and CDR2 SQIVND (reference sequence). V was shortened by 10 bases and J by 4 bases, with 11 bases between the two germline ends. The CDR3 runs to 12 residues.

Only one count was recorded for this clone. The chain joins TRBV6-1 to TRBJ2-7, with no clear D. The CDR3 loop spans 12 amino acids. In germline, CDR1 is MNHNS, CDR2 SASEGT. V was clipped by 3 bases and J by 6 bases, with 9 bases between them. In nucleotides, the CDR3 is TGTGCCAGCAGTGATTTTACGGCCGAGCAGTACTTC. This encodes CASSDFTAEQYF.

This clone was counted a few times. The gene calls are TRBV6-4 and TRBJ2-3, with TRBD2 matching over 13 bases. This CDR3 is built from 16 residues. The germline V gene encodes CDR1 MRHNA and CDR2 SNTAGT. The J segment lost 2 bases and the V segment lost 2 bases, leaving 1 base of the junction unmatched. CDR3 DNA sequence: TGTGCCAGCAGTGACGGACTAGCGGGGGCCACAGATACGCAGTATTTT. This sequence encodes CASSDGLAGATDTQYF.

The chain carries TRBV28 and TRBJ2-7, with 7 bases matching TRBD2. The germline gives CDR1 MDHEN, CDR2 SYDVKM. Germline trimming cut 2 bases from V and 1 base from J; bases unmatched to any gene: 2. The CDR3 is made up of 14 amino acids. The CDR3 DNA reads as TGTGCCAGCAGTTTAGCGGGAGAATCCTACGAGCAGTACTTC. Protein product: CASSLAGESYEQYF. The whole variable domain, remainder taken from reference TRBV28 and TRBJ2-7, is DVKVTQSSRYLVKRTGEKVFLECVQDMDHENMFWYRQDPGLGLRLIYFSYDVKMKEKGDIPEGYSVSREKKERFSLILESASTNQTSMYLCASSLAGESYEQYFGPGTRLTVT.

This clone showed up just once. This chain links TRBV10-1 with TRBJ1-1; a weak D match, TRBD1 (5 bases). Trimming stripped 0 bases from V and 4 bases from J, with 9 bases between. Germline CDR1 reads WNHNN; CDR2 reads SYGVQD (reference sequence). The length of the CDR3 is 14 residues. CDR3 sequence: CASSESYGGTEAFF. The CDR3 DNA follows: TGCGCCAGCAGTGAGTCGTACGGGGGCACTGAAGCTTTCTTT.

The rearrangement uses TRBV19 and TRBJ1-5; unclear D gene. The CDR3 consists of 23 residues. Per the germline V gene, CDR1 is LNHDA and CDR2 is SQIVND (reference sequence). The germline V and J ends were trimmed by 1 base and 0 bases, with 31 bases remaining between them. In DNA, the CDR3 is TGTGCCAGTAGTATAGGTCGGGTCCCCCTAAAAATGAACCCTAATAATAGCAATCAGCCCCAGCATTTT. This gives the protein CASSIGRVPLKMNPNNSNQPQHF.

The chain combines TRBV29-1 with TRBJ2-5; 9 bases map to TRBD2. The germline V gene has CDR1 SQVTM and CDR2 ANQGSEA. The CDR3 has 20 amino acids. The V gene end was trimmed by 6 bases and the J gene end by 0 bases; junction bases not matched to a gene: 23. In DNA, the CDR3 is TGCAGCGTCGACGGCTTGAGAGCGGGAGGTTTTAAAGGGGACCAAGAGACCCAGTACTTC. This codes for CSVDGLRAGGFKGDQETQYF.

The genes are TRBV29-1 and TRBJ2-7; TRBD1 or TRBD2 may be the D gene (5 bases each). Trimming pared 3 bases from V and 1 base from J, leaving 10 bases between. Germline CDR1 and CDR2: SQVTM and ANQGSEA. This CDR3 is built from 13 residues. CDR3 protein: CSVDQGGSYEQYF. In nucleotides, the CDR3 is TGCAGCGTTGACCAGGGCGGGTCCTACGAGCAGTACTTC.

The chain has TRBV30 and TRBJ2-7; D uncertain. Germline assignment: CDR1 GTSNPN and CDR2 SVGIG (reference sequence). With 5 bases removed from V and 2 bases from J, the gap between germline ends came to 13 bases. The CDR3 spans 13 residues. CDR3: CAWGGVRAYEQYF. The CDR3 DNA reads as TGTGCCTGGGGTGGGGTTCGAGCCTACGAGCAGTACTTC.